These 2 T cell receptor beta chains were all obtained from the same sample, sequenced in a study of OX40 agonist ivuxolimab in advanced cancers. Measured with immunoSEQ multiplex PCR; TCRdb has only the in-frame clones, and not every one. The table records about 77,000 clones, over 70% of them present only once. This material consisted of CD4+ or CD8+ T cells sorted from blood, taken in a trial of the OX40 agonist ivuxolimab. These receptors all stem from an adult with an advanced solid tumor such as melanoma, head and neck, liver or kidney cancer.

This rearrangement joins TRBV18 to TRBJ1-2, with TRBD1 matching 8 bases. Germline CDR1 is KGHSH and CDR2 is LQKENI. This CDR3 spans 16 amino acids. V was pared by 4 bases and J by 2 bases, with 9 bases of the junction left unmatched. The CDR3 sequence is CASSLTGGPSNYGYTF. Written as DNA, the CDR3 is TGTGCCAGCTCACTAACAGGGGGACCTTCGAACTATGGCTACACCTTC. The complete variable domain, with remaining parts taken from reference TRBV18 and TRBJ1-2, reads NAGVMQNPRHLVRRRGQEARLRCSPMKGHSHVYWYRQLPEEGLKFMVYLQKENIIDESGMPKERFSAEFPKEGPSILRIQQVVRGDSAAYFCASSLTGGPSNYGYTFGSGTRLTVV.

The chain carries TRBV14 and TRBJ1-3; D unclear. CDR1 is SGHDN, CDR2 FVKESK, per germline. The CDR3 totals 16 residues. Trimming shortened V by 1 base and J by 0 bases, and 10 bases separated the two germline ends. The CDR3 bases are TGTGCCAGCAGCCAAGCTTTCAGATACTCTGGAAACACCATATATTTT. Protein product: CASSQAFRYSGNTIYF. Full variable domain (outside the CDR3, taken from reference TRBV14 and TRBJ1-3): EAGVTQFPSHSVIEKGQTVTLRCDPISGHDNLYWYRRVMGKEIKFLLHFVKESKQDESGMPNNRFLAERTGGTYSTLKVQPAELEDSGVYFCASSQAFRYSGNTIYFGEGSWLTVV.